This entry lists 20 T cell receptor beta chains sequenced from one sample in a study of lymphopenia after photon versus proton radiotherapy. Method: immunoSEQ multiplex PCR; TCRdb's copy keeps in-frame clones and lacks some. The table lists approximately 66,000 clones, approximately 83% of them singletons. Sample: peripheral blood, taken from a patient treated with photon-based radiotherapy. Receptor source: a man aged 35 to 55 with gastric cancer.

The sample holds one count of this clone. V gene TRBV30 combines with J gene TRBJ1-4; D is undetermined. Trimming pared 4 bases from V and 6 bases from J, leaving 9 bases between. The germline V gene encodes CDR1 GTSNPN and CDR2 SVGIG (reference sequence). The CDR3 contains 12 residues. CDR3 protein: CAWTYGDEKLFF. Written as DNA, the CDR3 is TGTGCCTGGACTTACGGGGATGAAAAACTGTTTTTT.

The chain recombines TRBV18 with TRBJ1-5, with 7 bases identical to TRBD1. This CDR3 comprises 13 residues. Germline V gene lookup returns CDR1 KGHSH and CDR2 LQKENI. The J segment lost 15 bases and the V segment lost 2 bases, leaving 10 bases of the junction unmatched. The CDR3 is CASSPDRAMLAHF. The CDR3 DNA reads TGTGCCAGCTCACCAGACAGGGCCATGCTAGCGCATTTT.

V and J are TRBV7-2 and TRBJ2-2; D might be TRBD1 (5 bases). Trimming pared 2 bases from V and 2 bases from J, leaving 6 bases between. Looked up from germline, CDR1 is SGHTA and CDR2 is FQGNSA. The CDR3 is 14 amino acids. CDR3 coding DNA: TGTGCCAGCAGCTTACAGGGTAACACCGGGGAGCTGTTTTTT. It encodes CASSLQGNTGELFF.

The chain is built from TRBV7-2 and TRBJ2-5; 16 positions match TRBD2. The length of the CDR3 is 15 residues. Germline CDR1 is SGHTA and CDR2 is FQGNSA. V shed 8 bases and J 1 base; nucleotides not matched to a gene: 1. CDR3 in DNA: TGTGCCAGCGGGACTAGCGGGGGGGGCCAAGAGACCCAGTACTTC. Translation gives CASGTSGGGQETQYF.

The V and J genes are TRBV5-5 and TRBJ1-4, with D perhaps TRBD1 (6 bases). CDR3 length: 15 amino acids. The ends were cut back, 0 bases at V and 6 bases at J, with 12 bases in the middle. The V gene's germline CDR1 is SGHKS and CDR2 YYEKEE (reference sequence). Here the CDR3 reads CASSLVGTSDEKLFF. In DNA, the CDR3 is TGTGCCAGCAGCTTGGTTGGGACATCTGATGAAAAACTGTTTTTT.

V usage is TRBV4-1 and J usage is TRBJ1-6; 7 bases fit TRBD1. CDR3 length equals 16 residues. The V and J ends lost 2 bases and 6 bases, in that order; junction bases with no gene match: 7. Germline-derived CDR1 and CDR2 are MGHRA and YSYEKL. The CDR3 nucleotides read TGCGCCAGCAGCCAAACCACAGGGGCTCCTAATTCACCCCTCCACTTT. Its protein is CASSQTTGAPNSPLHF.

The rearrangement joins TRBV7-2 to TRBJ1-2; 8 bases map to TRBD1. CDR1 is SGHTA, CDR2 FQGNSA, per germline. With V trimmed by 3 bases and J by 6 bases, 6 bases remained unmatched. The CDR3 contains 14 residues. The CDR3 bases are TGTGCCAGCAGCTTCGCGACAGGGGATAATGGCTACACCTTC. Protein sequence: CASSFATGDNGYTF.

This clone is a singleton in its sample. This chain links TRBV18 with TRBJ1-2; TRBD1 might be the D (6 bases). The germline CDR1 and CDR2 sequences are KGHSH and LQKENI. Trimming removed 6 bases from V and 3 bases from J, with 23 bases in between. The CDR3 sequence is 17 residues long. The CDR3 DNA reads TGTGCCAGCTCCTCGGCGGGGCAGGGGAGTCCAGACTATGGCTACACCTTC. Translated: CASSSAGQGSPDYGYTF.

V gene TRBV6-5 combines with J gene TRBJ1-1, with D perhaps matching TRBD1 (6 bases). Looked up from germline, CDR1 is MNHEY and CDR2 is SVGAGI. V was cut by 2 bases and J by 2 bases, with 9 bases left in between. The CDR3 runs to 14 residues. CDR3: CASSYGGGNTEAFF. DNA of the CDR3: TGTGCCAGCAGTTACGGGGGGGGCAACACTGAAGCTTTCTTT.

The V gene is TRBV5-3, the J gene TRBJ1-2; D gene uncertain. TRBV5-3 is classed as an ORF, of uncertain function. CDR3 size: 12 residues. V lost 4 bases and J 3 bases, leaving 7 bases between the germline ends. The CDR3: CARSTSYYGYTF. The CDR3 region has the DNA TGTGCCAGAAGCACAAGTTACTATGGCTACACCTTC.

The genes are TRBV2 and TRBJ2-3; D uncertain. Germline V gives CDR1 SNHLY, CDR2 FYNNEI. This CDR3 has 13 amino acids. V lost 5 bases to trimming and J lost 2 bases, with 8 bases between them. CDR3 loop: CASSSQITDTQYF. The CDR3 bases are TGTGCCAGCAGTTCTCAAATCACAGATACGCAGTATTTT.

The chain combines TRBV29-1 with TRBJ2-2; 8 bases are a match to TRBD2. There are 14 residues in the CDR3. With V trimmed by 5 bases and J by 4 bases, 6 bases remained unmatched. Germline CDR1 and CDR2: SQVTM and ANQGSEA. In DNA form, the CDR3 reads TGCAGCGTTCGGGGGGGGGTCCCCACCGGGGAGCTGTTTTTT. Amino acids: CSVRGGVPTGELFF.

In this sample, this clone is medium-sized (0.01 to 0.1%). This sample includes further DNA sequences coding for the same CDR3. CDR3 sequence: CASSLSGGSGGEQYF. CDR3 sequence (DNA): TGTGCCAGCAGTTTATCGGGGGGCTCAGGAGGCGAGCAGTACTTC. The rearrangement joins TRBV27 to TRBJ2-7; D might be TRBD1 or TRBD2, each matching 6 bases. The V gene lost 0 bases and the J gene lost 6 bases, with 15 bases spanning the gap. The CDR3 has 15 residues. Germline V gives CDR1 MNHEY, CDR2 SMNVEV (reference sequence).

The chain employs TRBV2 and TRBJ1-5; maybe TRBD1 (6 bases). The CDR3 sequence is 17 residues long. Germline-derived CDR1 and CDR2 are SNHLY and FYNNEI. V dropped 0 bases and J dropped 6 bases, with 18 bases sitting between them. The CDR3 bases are TGTGCCAGCAGTGAAGCCGGTGAGGCAGGGGATGGTCAGCCCCAGCATTTT. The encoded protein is CASSEAGEAGDGQPQHF.

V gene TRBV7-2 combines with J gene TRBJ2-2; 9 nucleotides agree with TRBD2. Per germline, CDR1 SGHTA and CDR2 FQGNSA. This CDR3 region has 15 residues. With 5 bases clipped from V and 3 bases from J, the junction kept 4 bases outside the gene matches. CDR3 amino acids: CASSGLARDTGELFF. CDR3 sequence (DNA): TGTGCCAGCAGCGGACTAGCGAGGGACACCGGGGAGCTGTTTTTT.

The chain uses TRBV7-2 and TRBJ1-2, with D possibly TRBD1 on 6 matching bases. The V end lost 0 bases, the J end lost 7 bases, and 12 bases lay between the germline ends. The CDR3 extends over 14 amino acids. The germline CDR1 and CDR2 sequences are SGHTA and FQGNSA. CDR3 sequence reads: CASSLAEDRRGYTF. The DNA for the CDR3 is TGTGCCAGCAGCTTAGCTGAAGACAGGCGTGGCTACACCTTC.

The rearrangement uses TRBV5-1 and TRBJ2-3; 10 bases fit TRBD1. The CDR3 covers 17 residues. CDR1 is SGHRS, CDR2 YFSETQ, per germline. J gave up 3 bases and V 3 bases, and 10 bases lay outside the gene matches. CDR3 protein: CASSSDRGRGSTDTQYF. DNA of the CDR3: TGCGCCAGCAGCTCTGACAGGGGGCGAGGTTCGACAGATACGCAGTATTTT.

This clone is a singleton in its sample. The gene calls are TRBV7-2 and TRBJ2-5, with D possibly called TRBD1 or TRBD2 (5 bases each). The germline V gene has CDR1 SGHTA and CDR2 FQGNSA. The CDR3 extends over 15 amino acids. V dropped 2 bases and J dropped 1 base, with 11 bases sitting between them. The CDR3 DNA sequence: TGTGCCAGCAGCTTAAGAAGGGACGGCCAAGAGACCCAGTACTTC. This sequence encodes CASSLRRDGQETQYF.

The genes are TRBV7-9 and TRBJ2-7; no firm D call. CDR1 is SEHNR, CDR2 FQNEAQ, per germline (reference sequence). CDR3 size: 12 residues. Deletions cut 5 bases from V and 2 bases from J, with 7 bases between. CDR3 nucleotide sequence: TGTGCCAGCAGCGGCCACGCCTACGAGCAGTACTTC. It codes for CASSGHAYEQYF. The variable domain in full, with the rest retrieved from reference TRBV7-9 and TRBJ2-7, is DTGVSQNPRHKITKRGQNVTFRCDPISEHNRLYWYRQTLGQGPEFLTYFQNEAQLEKSRLLSDRFSAERPKGSFSTLEIQRTEQGDSAMYLCASSGHAYEQYFGPGTRLTVT.

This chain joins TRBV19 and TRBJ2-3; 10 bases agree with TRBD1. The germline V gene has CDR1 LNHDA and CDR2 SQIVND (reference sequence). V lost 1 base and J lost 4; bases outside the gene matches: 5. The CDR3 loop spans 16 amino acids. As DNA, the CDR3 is TGTGCCAGTAGTATAGTTCCGGGACAGGGGTCAGATACGCAGTATTTT. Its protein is CASSIVPGQGSDTQYF.